This T cell receptor (beta chain) is drawn from a study of long-term antiretroviral therapy in people with HIV. Study conclusions and caveats: All blood samples came from the years 2004 to 2017, possibly under older ART regimens. Once patients were on ART, diversity went higher but still fell short of transplant donor controls.

The CDR3 is 18 residues long. Germline values: CDR1 LGHNA, CDR2 YSLEER. Unmatched junction bases numbered 5, after V lost 1 base and J lost 0 bases. Concerning this clone itself: Its specificity is unknown.

Samples were assayed with immunoSEQ v3.0 at survey level. Sequencing had a target that covered about 35,000-55,000 T-cell genomes per sample. Produced via immunoSEQ multiplex PCR; TCRdb's table is partial and in-frame only. The data hold 20,000 or so clones, with around 84% observed a single time. The sequences come from unsorted PBMCs, collected 5.9 years after starting antiretroviral therapy. The sequence derives from a young man with HIV. The chain joins TRBV4-3 to TRBJ2-3, with 12 bases identical to TRBD2. The CDR3 DNA reads as TGCGCCAGCAGCCAAGTTGCAGGACTAGCGGGGAGCACAGATACGCAGTATTTT. This gives the protein CASSQVAGLAGSTDTQYF.